These 30 T cell receptor beta chains were sequenced from one sample in a study of cytomegalovirus exposure and HLA in healthy donors. Clones were sequenced by immunoSEQ multiplex PCR, and TCRdb holds only the in-frame ones, with some missing. The sample consists of hundreds of thousands of clones, roughly 87% of them appearing once. Source material: PBMCs. These TCRs come from a young woman in good health and CMV-seropositive.

This clone was picked up one time. The chain recombines TRBV25-1 with TRBJ2-3, with TRBD1 as a possible D gene (6 bases). V was trimmed by 5 bases and J by 3 bases, leaving 15 bases between them. Germline lookup yields CDR1 MGHDK and CDR2 SYGVNS. CDR3 length: 15 residues. The CDR3 region is CASSPQGARTDTQYF. Here the CDR3 DNA reads TGTGCCAGCAGTCCACAGGGCGCCAGAACAGATACGCAGTATTTT.

The chain is built from TRBV10-3 and TRBJ1-1, with D possibly being TRBD1 (5 bases). V was trimmed by 5 bases and J by 4 bases, leaving 11 bases between them. CDR1 and CDR2 from the germline V gene are ENHRY and SYGVKD. This CDR3 has 13 amino acids. CDR3 region: CAISQGGSTEAFF. The CDR3 DNA follows: TGTGCCATCAGTCAGGGTGGAAGCACTGAAGCTTTCTTT.

This clone was picked up one time. The rearrangement links TRBV5-6 to TRBJ1-1; D uncertain. CDR3 length: 14 residues. Germline V gene lookup returns CDR1 SGHDT and CDR2 YYEEEE. The V gene lost 1 base and the J gene lost 5 bases, with 12 bases spanning the gap. CDR3 bases: TGTGCCAGCAGCTTGAGTGGGAGGTGGACTGAAGCTTTCTTT. It specifies CASSLSGRWTEAFF.

This chain connects TRBV9 to TRBJ2-7; TRBD2 might be the D (6 bases). The CDR3 loop spans 14 amino acids. Germline V lookup: CDR1 SGDLS, CDR2 YYNGEE. The V and J ends lost 4 bases and 5 bases respectively, with 16 bases between them. The CDR3 DNA is TGTGCCAGCAGCACAGGAGGGTTTAGCAACGAGCAGTACTTC. It specifies CASSTGGFSNEQYF.

This chain uses TRBV11-2 with TRBJ2-1; 7 bases map to TRBD2. Germline V gene data show CDR1 as SGHAT and CDR2 as FQNNGV. The CDR3 is 13 amino acids. J was trimmed by 10 bases and V by 5 bases; bases with no gene match: 8. The CDR3, as DNA: TGTGCCAGCAGCCCCCGCCCCGGGGGGGAGCAGTTCTTC. It is translated as CASSPRPGGEQFF.

The V and J genes are TRBV28 and TRBJ2-7, with D tentatively TRBD2 (5 bases). Germline CDR1 and CDR2: MDHEN and SYDVKM. The CDR3 is made up of 15 amino acids. V was shortened by 1 base and J by 0 bases, with 10 bases between the two germline ends. The CDR3 sequence: CASSLFAGPSYEQYF. The CDR3 DNA reads as TGTGCCAGCAGTTTATTTGCGGGTCCCTCCTACGAGCAGTACTTC.

This clone showed up just once. The chain carries TRBV7-9 and TRBJ2-7; D may be TRBD2 (6 bases). This CDR3 is built from 12 residues. Trimming removed 8 bases from V and 6 bases from J, with 14 bases in between. Per the germline V gene, CDR1 is SEHNR and CDR2 is FQNEAQ (reference sequence). The CDR3 DNA sequence: TGTGCCAGCCGTACCGGGAGCGGCGAGCAGTACTTC. Protein sequence: CASRTGSGEQYF.

The chain carries TRBV28 and TRBJ1-5; D unresolved. This CDR3 has 16 residues. The V end was cut by 6 bases, the J end by 2 bases, with 17 bases between. Germline lookup yields CDR1 MDHEN and CDR2 SYDVKM. Here the CDR3 DNA reads TGTGCCAGCAGCCCACGTTCGTGGGAGGGCAATCAGCCCCAGCATTTT. Encoded protein: CASSPRSWEGNQPQHF.

V usage is TRBV28 and J usage is TRBJ2-7, with 7 bases matching TRBD1. This CDR3 contains 15 residues. J gave up 3 bases and V 4 bases, and 9 bases lay outside the gene matches. Per germline, CDR1 MDHEN and CDR2 SYDVKM. The CDR3 DNA reads TGTGCCAGCAGTTATGAGGGACAGTTAGACTACGAGCAGTACTTC. It specifies CASSYEGQLDYEQYF. Together with reference TRBV28 and TRBJ2-7, the CDR3 gives the full variable domain: DVKVTQSSRYLVKRTGEKVFLECVQDMDHENMFWYRQDPGLGLRLIYFSYDVKMKEKGDIPEGYSVSREKKERFSLILESASTNQTSMYLCASSYEGQLDYEQYFGPGTRLTVT.

The chain links TRBV11-2 to TRBJ1-1; TRBD1 agrees at 7 bases. Losses at the gene ends were 5 bases for V and 10 bases for J; bases not matched to a gene: 10. The germline CDR1 and CDR2 sequences are SGHAT and FQNNGV. The CDR3 covers 13 residues. The CDR3 DNA sequence: TGTGCCAGCAGCGTTACAGGGGCCATGGGAGCTTTCTTT. Protein: CASSVTGAMGAFF.

This clone was detected only once. Other DNA sequences in this sample translate to the same CDR3. The V gene is TRBV6-1, the J gene TRBJ2-7; D gene unclear. Germline-derived CDR1 and CDR2 are MNHNS and SASEGT. V was shortened by 3 bases and J by 0 bases, with 6 bases between the two germline ends. The CDR3 loop spans 13 amino acids. CDR3 sequence: CASSDRYSYEQYF. The CDR3 DNA sequence: TGTGCCAGCAGTGACAGGTACTCCTACGAGCAGTACTTC.

The chain uses TRBV5-6 and TRBJ2-1, with TRBD1 matching over 10 bases. CDR3 length: 15 residues. Germline loops: CDR1 SGHDT, CDR2 YYEEEE. Trimming removed 4 bases from V and 4 bases from J; junction bases left unmatched: 5. This chain's CDR3 is CASSIGQGEYNEQFF. CDR3 DNA sequence: TGTGCCAGCAGCATCGGACAGGGGGAGTACAATGAGCAGTTCTTC.

The chain joins TRBV11-2 to TRBJ1-1, with D maybe TRBD1 (5 bases). Trimming took 5 bases from V and 0 from J, leaving 16 bases between them. The CDR3 has 16 residues. Germline loops: CDR1 SGHAT, CDR2 FQNNGV. The CDR3 sequence: CASSLGLVVMNTEAFF. In nucleotides, the CDR3 is TGTGCCAGCAGCCTGGGGCTCGTAGTTATGAACACTGAAGCTTTCTTT.

The J gene is TRBJ2-7, the V gene TRBV11-2; maybe TRBD1 (6 bases). Trimming took 7 bases from V and 2 from J, leaving 15 bases between them. This CDR3 contains 14 residues. Germline V gene sequence: CDR1 SGHAT, CDR2 FQNNGV. CDR3 amino acids: CASNAGQITYEQYF. The CDR3 DNA follows: TGTGCCAGCAATGCAGGACAGATTACCTACGAGCAGTACTTC.

The V gene is TRBV13, the J gene TRBJ2-2, with 7 bases aligning to TRBD2. The CDR3 spans 15 residues. Germline V gene data show CDR1 as PRHDT and CDR2 as FYEKMQ (reference sequence). V gave up 5 bases and J gave up 4 bases; unmatched junction bases: 7. The CDR3 spells CASSPAGAPTGELFF. DNA of the CDR3: TGTGCCAGCAGCCCGGCGGGAGCCCCCACCGGGGAGCTGTTTTTT. Combining the CDR3 with reference TRBV13 and TRBJ2-2 gives the whole variable domain AAGVIQSPRHLIKEKRETATLKCYPIPRHDTVYWYQQGPGQDPQFLISFYEKMQSDKGSIPDRFSAQQFSDYHSELNMSSLELGDSALYFCASSPAGAPTGELFFGEGSRLTVL.

This chain joins TRBV29-1 and TRBJ2-2, with D uncertain. Trimming stripped 6 bases from V and 2 bases from J, with 7 bases between. The CDR3 runs to 12 residues. Looked up from germline, CDR1 is SQVTM and CDR2 is ANQGSEA. The CDR3 DNA reads as TGCAGCGTCTCCAGAAACACCGGGGAGCTGTTTTTT. Translated: CSVSRNTGELFF.

This clone appeared once. The chain recombines TRBV5-1 with TRBJ1-2, with 8 bases fitting TRBD1. The CDR3 is made up of 19 amino acids. V dropped 4 bases and J dropped 5; count of bases not matched to a gene: 22. Germline CDR1 and CDR2: SGHRS and YFSETQ. The DNA of the CDR3 is TGCGCCAGCAGCGTTAATCCGGGGACAGGCCGCCGAATTTTATATGGCTACACCTTC. This sequence encodes CASSVNPGTGRRILYGYTF.

This chain links TRBV11-2 with TRBJ1-2; no firm D call. The CDR3 is 12 residues long. Deletions cut 4 bases from V and 8 bases from J, with 11 bases between. The germline V gene has CDR1 SGHAT and CDR2 FQNNGV. The CDR3 loop is CASSSQFGGYTF. The CDR3 DNA follows: TGTGCCAGCAGCTCCCAATTCGGGGGCTACACCTTC.

The chain uses TRBV19 and TRBJ2-5, with TRBD2 matching over 7 bases. This CDR3 comprises 14 residues. Germline CDR1 LNHDA, CDR2 SQIVND (reference sequence). V shed 7 bases and J 4 bases; nucleotides not matched to a gene: 9. CDR3 bases: TGTGCCAGTAAGTCGGCGCGGGAGCTAGAGACCCAGTACTTC. Translated: CASKSARELETQYF.

The chain employs TRBV5-1 and TRBJ2-1, with D maybe TRBD2 (6 bases). Germline assignment: CDR1 SGHRS and CDR2 YFSETQ. V was trimmed by 2 bases and J by 0 bases, leaving 9 bases between them. The CDR3 has 15 amino acids. CDR3 amino acids: CASSFGGDSYNEQFF. Written as DNA, the CDR3 is TGCGCCAGCAGCTTTGGCGGGGACTCCTACAATGAGCAGTTCTTC.

This chain links TRBV2 with TRBJ2-5; TRBD2 matches 9 bases. The ends lost 4 bases at V and 2 bases at J; junction bases unmatched: 11. The CDR3 is made up of 17 amino acids. Germline CDR1 SNHLY, CDR2 FYNNEI. The CDR3 coding sequence is TGTGCCAGCAGTGCACCCCGGACTAGCGTTGTACAAGAGACCCAGTACTTC. Translating gives CASSAPRTSVVQETQYF.

V gene TRBV28 combines with J gene TRBJ2-3, with TRBD2 matching over 7 bases. There are 14 residues in the CDR3. Germline V CDR1 and CDR2: MDHEN, SYDVKM. With V trimmed by 5 bases and J by 4 bases, 6 bases remained unmatched. The CDR3 DNA is TGTGCCAGCAGTATTACTCTAGCGGCAGATACGCAGTATTTT. This sequence encodes CASSITLAADTQYF.

The rearrangement joins TRBV11-2 to TRBJ2-1, with TRBD2 matching over 8 bases. CDR1 SGHAT and CDR2 FQNNGV come from the germline V gene. This CDR3 has 15 residues. V lost 5 bases, J lost 0 bases, and 3 bases stayed unmatched. CDR3 region: CASSQGTSSYNEQFF. Here the CDR3 DNA reads TGTGCCAGCAGCCAAGGGACTAGCTCCTACAATGAGCAGTTCTTC.

The chain recombines TRBV28 with TRBJ1-5; possibly TRBD1 for D (5 bases). CDR1 and CDR2 (germline): MDHEN, SYDVKM. The CDR3 totals 13 residues. V lost 7 bases to trimming and J lost 5 bases, with 12 bases between them. As DNA, the CDR3 is TGTGCCAGCATCCCGGGGGGTGATCAGCCCCAGCATTTT. It specifies CASIPGGDQPQHF.

The chain recombines TRBV28 with TRBJ1-1, with no clear D. The CDR3 loop spans 16 amino acids. With 6 bases removed from V and 2 bases from J, the gap between germline ends came to 19 bases. Germline V gene sequence: CDR1 MDHEN, CDR2 SYDVKM. This chain's CDR3 is CASSRRWVGSNTEAFF. DNA of the CDR3: TGTGCCAGCAGCCGCCGTTGGGTCGGGAGTAACACTGAAGCTTTCTTT.

The gene calls are TRBV5-1 and TRBJ2-3; TRBD2 matches at 12 bases. This CDR3 region has 15 residues. CDR1 and CDR2 from the germline V gene are SGHRS and YFSETQ. Unmatched junction bases numbered 3, after V lost 0 bases and J lost 7 bases. DNA of the CDR3: TGCGCCAGCAGCTTGGAGACTAGCGGGAGTTATACGCAGTATTTT. This sequence encodes CASSLETSGSYTQYF.

The rearrangement uses TRBV2 and TRBJ2-1; D ambiguous. Germline values: CDR1 SNHLY, CDR2 FYNNEI. V lost 9 bases, J lost 2 bases, and 11 bases lay in between. The CDR3 contains 13 residues. The CDR3 nucleotides read TGTGCCAGTCGTTTCTCTCCCTACAATGAGCAGTTCTTC. Translation: CASRFSPYNEQFF.

The rearrangement uses TRBV9 and TRBJ2-1, with 7 bases that match TRBD2. The germline CDR1 and CDR2 sequences are SGDLS and YYNGEE. The CDR3 is 15 amino acids. The junction had 2 bases not matched to a gene; V was cut back by 0 bases and J by 2 bases. CDR3 sequence: CASSVGLAAYNEQFF. The CDR3 bases are TGTGCCAGCAGCGTAGGACTAGCCGCCTACAATGAGCAGTTCTTC.

This chain uses TRBV2 with TRBJ2-3, with D hard to call. CDR1 is SNHLY and CDR2 is FYNNEI in the germline V gene. V gave up 3 bases and J gave up 4 bases, with 5 bases separating them. CDR3 length equals 12 residues. This CDR3 is CASSEVADTQYF. The CDR3 bases are TGTGCCAGCAGTGAGGTAGCAGATACGCAGTATTTT.

V usage is TRBV9 and J usage is TRBJ2-7; 8 nucleotides align to TRBD2. CDR1 and CDR2 (germline): SGDLS, YYNGEE. The CDR3 totals 16 residues. V lost 0 bases, J lost 2 bases, and 7 bases stayed unmatched. The CDR3 here is CASSVASGGAAYEQYF. DNA of the CDR3: TGTGCCAGCAGCGTAGCCTCGGGAGGGGCAGCCTACGAGCAGTACTTC.